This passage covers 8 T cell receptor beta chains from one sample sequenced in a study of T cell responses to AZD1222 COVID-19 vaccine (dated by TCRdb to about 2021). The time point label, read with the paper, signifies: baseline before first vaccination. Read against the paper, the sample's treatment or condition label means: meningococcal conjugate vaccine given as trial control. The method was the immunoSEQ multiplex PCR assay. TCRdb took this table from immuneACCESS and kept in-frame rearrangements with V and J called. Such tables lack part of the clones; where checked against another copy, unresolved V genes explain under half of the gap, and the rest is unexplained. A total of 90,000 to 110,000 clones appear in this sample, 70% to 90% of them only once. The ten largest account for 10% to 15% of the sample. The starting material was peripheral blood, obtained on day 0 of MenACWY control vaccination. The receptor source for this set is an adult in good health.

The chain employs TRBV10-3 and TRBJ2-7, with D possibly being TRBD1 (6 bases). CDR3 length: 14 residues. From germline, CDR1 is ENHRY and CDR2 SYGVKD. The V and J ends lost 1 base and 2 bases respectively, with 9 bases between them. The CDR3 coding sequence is TGTGCCATCAGTGAGTTAGACAGGACCTACGAGCAGTACTTC. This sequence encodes CAISELDRTYEQYF.

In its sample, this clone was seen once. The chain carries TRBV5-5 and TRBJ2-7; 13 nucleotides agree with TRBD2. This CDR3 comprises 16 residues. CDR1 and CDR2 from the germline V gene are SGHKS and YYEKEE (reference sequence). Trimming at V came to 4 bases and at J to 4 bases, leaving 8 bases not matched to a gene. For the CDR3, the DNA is TGTGCCAGCAGCAACGCCGGGACTAGCGGGATTTACGAGCAGTACTTC. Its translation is CASSNAGTSGIYEQYF.

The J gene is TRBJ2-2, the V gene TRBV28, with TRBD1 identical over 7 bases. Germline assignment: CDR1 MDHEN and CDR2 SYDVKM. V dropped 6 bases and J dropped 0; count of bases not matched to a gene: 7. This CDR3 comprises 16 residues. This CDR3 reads CASRTGDAANTGELFF. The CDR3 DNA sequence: TGTGCCAGCAGAACAGGGGACGCAGCGAACACCGGGGAGCTGTTTTTT.

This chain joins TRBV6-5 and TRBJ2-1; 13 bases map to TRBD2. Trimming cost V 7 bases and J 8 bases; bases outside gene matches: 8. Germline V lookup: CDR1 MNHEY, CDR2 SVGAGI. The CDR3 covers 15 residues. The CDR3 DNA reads TGTGCCAGCAATGGACTAGCGGGAGTTCTGGATGAGCAGTTCTTC. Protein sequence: CASNGLAGVLDEQFF.

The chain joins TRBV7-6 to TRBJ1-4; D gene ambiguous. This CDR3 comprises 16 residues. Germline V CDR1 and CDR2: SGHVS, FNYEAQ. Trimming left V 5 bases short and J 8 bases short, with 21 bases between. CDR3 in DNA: TGTGCCAGCAGCCCCCGGGTCCCCGGGAGGATGGAAAAACTGTTTTTT. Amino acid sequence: CASSPRVPGRMEKLFF.

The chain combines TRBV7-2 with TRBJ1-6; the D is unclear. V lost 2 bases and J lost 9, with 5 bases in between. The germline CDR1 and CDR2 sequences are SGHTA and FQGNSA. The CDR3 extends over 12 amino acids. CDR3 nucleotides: TGTGCCAGCAGCTTAATGGGTTCACCCCTCCACTTT. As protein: CASSLMGSPLHF.

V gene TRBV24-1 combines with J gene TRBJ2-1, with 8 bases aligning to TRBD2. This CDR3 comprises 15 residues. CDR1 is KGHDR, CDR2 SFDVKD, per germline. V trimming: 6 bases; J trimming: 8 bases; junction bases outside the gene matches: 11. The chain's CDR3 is CATSPPGGAIDEQFF. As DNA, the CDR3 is TGTGCCACCAGTCCTCCGGGGGGGGCGATAGATGAGCAGTTCTTC.

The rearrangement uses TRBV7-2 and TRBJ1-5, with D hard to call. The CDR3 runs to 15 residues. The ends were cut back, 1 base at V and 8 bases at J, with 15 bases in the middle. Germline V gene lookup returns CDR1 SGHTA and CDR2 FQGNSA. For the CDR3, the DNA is TGTGCCAGCAGCTTAGGGTTGGCAGCCCTCGAGCCCCAGCATTTT. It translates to CASSLGLAALEPQHF.